Reported below is one T cell receptor beta chain. This table comes from immunoSEQ multiplex PCR, and its TCRdb copy is limited to in-frame clones, with some not included. Among under 250,000 clones, under 90% were seen once, and the ten largest hold about 3.9%. The germline V and J ends were trimmed by 5 bases and 6 bases, with 14 bases remaining between them. The CDR3 spans 13 residues. Germline V gene data show CDR1 as SGHAT and CDR2 as FQDESV (reference sequence). These data are taken from a study of blood T cell repertoires in COVID-19. Turning to the study itself: The United States, Italy and Spain supplied acute and convalescent COVID-19 samples. T cells, B-cell-depleted T cells, or PBMCs provided the cDNA or gDNA that served as material.

Living in about 25 US areas, the participants were between 18 and 89 years of age. Participants reported their clinical history, and cohort assignment relied on those reports. The chain employs TRBV11-1 and TRBJ2-7; D possibly corresponds to TRBD1 (6 bases). The sequenced sample was PBMCs or T cells enriched from blood (not recorded which). The receptor's source is a woman between 40 and 50 years old who had been exposed to COVID-19. CDR3 nucleotides: TGTGCCAGCAGCCCGAACCCACAGGGCGAGCAGTACTTC. It encodes CASSPNPQGEQYF.